Shown below are 17 T cell receptor beta chains from a single sample sequenced in a study of cytomegalovirus exposure and HLA in healthy donors. The PCR ran on 60 Vbeta and 13 Jbeta primers. The table came from immunoSEQ multiplex PCR; TCRdb's copy has only in-frame clones and leaves some out. Among some 140,000 clones listed, 76% were seen once. Sequenced material: PBMCs. The receptors derive from a man between 40 and 49 years old in good health and CMV-seronegative.

The J gene is TRBJ1-1, the V gene TRBV27; D is possibly TRBD1 (5 bases). This CDR3 is built from 14 residues. V was trimmed by 4 bases and J by 0 bases, leaving 9 bases between them. The germline gives CDR1 MNHEY, CDR2 SMNVEV (reference sequence). The CDR3 DNA follows: TGTGCCAGCAGTTCGGAGGGGATGAACACTGAAGCTTTCTTT. Encoded protein: CASSSEGMNTEAFF.

This chain links TRBV6-5 with TRBJ2-3; perhaps TRBD2 as D (7 bases). Germline CDR1 and CDR2: MNHEY and SVGAGI. V lost 8 bases, J lost 3 bases, and 18 bases lay in between. The CDR3 is 15 residues long. The CDR3, as DNA: TGTGCCAGCCAACGGGCGGGGGCCCCAACAGATACGCAGTATTTT. Amino acids: CASQRAGAPTDTQYF.

The chain has TRBV7-9 and TRBJ2-3; the match to TRBD1 covers 7 bases. The CDR3 runs to 16 residues. Germline V gene sequence: CDR1 SEHNR, CDR2 FQNEAQ (reference sequence). V was pared by 1 base and J by 0 bases, with 4 bases of the junction left unmatched. The CDR3 nucleotides read TGTGCCAGCAGCTTAGGAACAGGGGCTAGCACAGATACGCAGTATTTT. Protein: CASSLGTGASTDTQYF.

The genes are TRBV28 and TRBJ1-1, with D maybe TRBD1 (6 bases). The CDR3 length is 15 residues. V lost 7 bases, J lost 0 bases, and 15 bases lay in between. Germline-derived CDR1 and CDR2 are MDHEN and SYDVKM. This chain's CDR3 is CASIPSTGLNTEAFF. The CDR3 nucleotides read TGTGCCAGCATTCCAAGCACAGGGTTGAACACTGAAGCTTTCTTT.

This chain uses TRBV15 with TRBJ2-1, with D maybe TRBD2 (5 bases). Germline CDR1 reads LNHNV; CDR2 reads YYDKDF (reference sequence). The CDR3 totals 13 residues. V lost 3 bases, J lost 7 bases, and 10 bases lay in between. The CDR3 region has the DNA TGTGCCACCAGCAGGACTAACCCGAATGAGCAGTTCTTC. Translation gives CATSRTNPNEQFF.

V gene TRBV2 combines with J gene TRBJ1-1; D is uncertain. Germline V gene data show CDR1 as SNHLY and CDR2 as FYNNEI. Trimming pared 2 bases from V and 1 base from J, leaving 5 bases between. The CDR3 is 13 residues long. The CDR3 reads CASSERENTEAFF. The CDR3 bases are TGTGCCAGCAGTGAACGGGAGAACACTGAAGCTTTCTTT.

The chain has TRBV7-2 and TRBJ1-2; maybe TRBD1 (5 bases). The CDR3 is 16 amino acids. Trimming took 5 bases from V and 0 from J, leaving 16 bases between them. Germline V gene sequence: CDR1 SGHTA, CDR2 FQGNSA. CDR3 in DNA: TGTGCCAGCAGCCGAGCGGGAACAGGAGCTAACTATGGCTACACCTTC. Its translation: CASSRAGTGANYGYTF.

The V and J genes are TRBV12-5 and TRBJ2-5; tentative D call: TRBD1 (5 bases). V was trimmed by 6 bases and J by 1 base, leaving 15 bases between them. This CDR3 has 15 amino acids. Per the germline V gene, CDR1 is LGHNT and CDR2 is FRNRAP. This CDR3 reads CASGPDSPFQETQYF. The DNA for the CDR3 is TGTGCTAGTGGACCCGACAGTCCCTTCCAAGAGACCCAGTACTTC.

V usage is TRBV19 and J usage is TRBJ1-1, with 9 bases that match TRBD1. The V segment lost 11 bases and the J segment 1 base; nucleotides outside the gene matches: 20. This CDR3 region has 18 residues. Germline CDR1 LNHDA, CDR2 SQIVND (reference sequence). The CDR3 bases are TGTGCCGTTCGTCCCGGGACAGGGTCCGGCGTTCGGAACACTGAAGCTTTCTTT. Residues: CAVRPGTGSGVRNTEAFF.

The chain uses TRBV6-1 and TRBJ2-2; TRBD1 agrees at 7 bases. Looked up from germline, CDR1 is MNHNS and CDR2 is SASEGT. The V segment lost 5 bases and the J segment 3 bases; nucleotides outside the gene matches: 6. CDR3 length equals 15 residues. In DNA form, the CDR3 reads TGTGCCAGCAGTCGAGACAGGGTCGACACCGGGGAGCTGTTTTTT. Translating it yields CASSRDRVDTGELFF.

This chain connects TRBV28 to TRBJ2-7; no reliable D call. Trimming took off 3 bases at V and 0 bases at J, with 6 bases between the two ends. CDR1 and CDR2 from the germline V gene are MDHEN and SYDVKM. The CDR3 sequence is 13 residues long. The CDR3 spells CASSFGSSYEQYF. In nucleotides, the CDR3 is TGTGCCAGCAGTTTTGGTAGCTCCTACGAGCAGTACTTC.

This clone was picked up one time. The rearrangement links TRBV7-9 to TRBJ2-7; the match to TRBD1 covers 7 bases. With V trimmed by 1 base and J by 0 bases, 3 bases remained unmatched. Germline CDR1 SEHNR, CDR2 FQNEAQ (reference sequence). This CDR3 has 15 residues. The CDR3 sequence is CASSLGAGGSYEQYF. CDR3 sequence (DNA): TGTGCCAGCAGCTTAGGGGCAGGGGGCTCCTACGAGCAGTACTTC.

The sample holds one count of this clone. Here the CDR3 reads CASSWDSFNTGELFF. CDR3 nucleotides: TGTGCCAGCAGCTGGGACAGTTTCAACACCGGGGAGCTGTTTTTT. The chain is built from TRBV5-6 and TRBJ2-2; 7 bases align to TRBD1. Germline loops: CDR1 SGHDT, CDR2 YYEEEE. V lost 3 bases, J lost 2 bases, and 4 bases stayed unmatched. The CDR3 is 15 residues long.

The chain combines TRBV7-9 with TRBJ2-7; D may be TRBD1 (6 bases). CDR3 size: 13 residues. In germline, CDR1 is SEHNR, CDR2 FQNEAQ (reference sequence). V lost 1 base, J lost 7 bases, and 11 bases lay in between. CDR3 sequence (DNA): TGTGCCAGCAGCTTAGGGGGGCCTCGGGAGCAGTACTTC. Residues: CASSLGGPREQYF.

The rearrangement uses TRBV19 and TRBJ2-5, with a tentative D call TRBD2 (7 bases). V gave up 0 bases and J gave up 1 base, with 12 bases separating them. The CDR3 runs to 16 residues. The germline V gene has CDR1 LNHDA and CDR2 SQIVND (reference sequence). CDR3 DNA: TGTGCCAGTAGTATAGAAGGGAGGGGGACCCAAGAGACCCAGTACTTC. This gives the protein CASSIEGRGTQETQYF.

Only a few counts were recorded for this clone. The V gene is TRBV5-5, the J gene TRBJ1-1; 7 bases map to TRBD1. The V gene's germline CDR1 is SGHKS and CDR2 YYEKEE (reference sequence). V shed 0 bases, J shed 4 bases, and the junction held 6 bases outside the gene matches. The CDR3 length is 15 residues. The CDR3 bases are TGTGCCAGCAGCTTGGGAGGGGGCTGGGGCACTGAAGCTTTCTTT. Its translation is CASSLGGGWGTEAFF.

This sequence joins TRBV11-3 and TRBJ1-2; possible D gene TRBD1, 6 bases. V dropped 5 bases and J dropped 4 bases, with 20 bases sitting between them. The CDR3 runs 16 residues. Germline V gene data show CDR1 as SGHNT and CDR2 as YENEEA. In nucleotides, the CDR3 is TGTGCCAGCAGCCCCCACTCAGGACAGCCGACCTATGGCTACACCTTC. Translation: CASSPHSGQPTYGYTF.